These 28 T cell receptor beta chains were all obtained from the same sample, sequenced in a study of CXCR3-negative and CXCR3-positive naive CD8 T cells. Through 5' RACE with UMI labels, the TRB cDNA libraries were prepared. Reanalyzing the 5' RACE reads, TCRdb keeps one entry per CDR3 protein, without DNA. The clone table shows tens of thousands of distinct CDR3 sequences, with the ten largest holding around 4%. The sequencing sample was made of naive CXCR3- CD8+ T cells from blood. Subset indicated: CD45RO-CCR7+CD27+CD95- naive CD8+ T cells lacking CXCR3 (TNR3-). These receptors originate from a human donor in good health. Some clones in this sample may be carry-over from other donors' samples.

The rearrangement links TRBV21-1 to TRBJ2-7; without DNA, the TCRdb call of TRBD1 cannot be checked. TRBV21-1 is given as a pseudogene. This CDR3 region has 15 residues. CDR3: CASKLKVAGGDEQYF.

The chain employs TRBV11-1 and TRBJ2-1. Germline V CDR1 and CDR2: SGHAT, FQDESV (reference sequence). The CDR3 runs to 15 residues. The CDR3 is CASSYSGSSYNEQFF.

This rearrangement joins TRBV29-1 to TRBJ1-1. CDR1 and CDR2 (germline): SQVTM, ANQGSEA. The CDR3 loop spans 12 amino acids. The CDR3 here is CSVDGWNTEAFF.

V and J are TRBV6-2 or TRBV6-3 and TRBJ1-2; the TCRdb call, TRBD1, lacks DNA for checking. The CDR3 length is 17 residues. The germline V gene has CDR1 MNHEY and CDR2 SVGEGT. The CDR3: CASSVELGQPTNYGYTF.

This chain links TRBV6-5 with TRBJ1-5. The CDR3 extends over 15 amino acids. Germline V gives CDR1 MNHEY, CDR2 SVGAGI. CDR3 amino acids: CASSYSGSSNQPQHF.

V usage is TRBV12-3 or TRBV12-4 and J usage is TRBJ2-7; the TCRdb call, TRBD1, lacks DNA for checking. CDR3 size: 14 residues. CDR3 amino acids: CASSPGQGPYEQYF.

The genes are TRBV6-4 and TRBJ2-3; TCRdb selects TRBD1, and the lack of DNA leaves this call unchecked. The CDR3 consists of 16 residues. Germline CDR1 is MRHNA and CDR2 is SNTAGT. CDR3 in amino acids: CASSTRTGRGTDTQYF.

V is TRBV14 and J is TRBJ2-5. Germline CDR1 and CDR2: SGHDN and FVKESK. The CDR3 has 14 residues. The CDR3 is CASSQQRYQETQYF. Looking up the rest from reference TRBV14 and TRBJ2-5 gives the full variable domain: EAGVTQFPSHSVIEKGQTVTLRCDPISGHDNLYWYRRVMGKEIKFLLHFVKESKQDESGMPNNRFLAERTGGTYSTLKVQPAELEDSGVYFCASSQQRYQETQYFGPGTRLLVL.

The genes are TRBV7-3 and TRBJ2-7; TCRdb designates TRBD2, a call that cannot be tested without DNA. Germline-derived CDR1 and CDR2 are SGHTA and FQGTGA. This CDR3 contains 12 residues. CDR3 protein: CASSAGGYEQYF.

This clonotype is medium-sized by frequency. This chain joins TRBV21-1 and TRBJ2-2; the D call of TRBD2 rests on TCRdb alone, since no DNA is present to check it. TRBV21-1 constitutes a pseudogene. The CDR3 extends over 13 amino acids. This CDR3 is CASPTSGDGELFF.

The V and J genes are TRBV7-2 and TRBJ2-3; TCRdb gives TRBD1 as the D gene, but with no DNA this cannot be confirmed. Per the germline V gene, CDR1 is SGHTA and CDR2 is FQGNSA. The CDR3 is 17 residues long. The CDR3 loop reads CASSQIGADRGTDTQYF.

The chain combines TRBV7-9 with TRBJ2-4; TCRdb's D call of TRBD1 is untestable without DNA. Germline assignment: CDR1 SEHNR and CDR2 FQNEAQ (reference sequence). The CDR3 runs 12 residues. The CDR3 protein is CASRGAGNIQYF. Drawing the rest from reference TRBV7-9 and TRBJ2-4, the complete variable domain is DTGVSQNPRHKITKRGQNVTFRCDPISEHNRLYWYRQTLGQGPEFLTYFQNEAQLEKSRLLSDRFSAERPKGSFSTLEIQRTEQGDSAMYLCASRGAGNIQYFGAGTRLSVL.

V gene TRBV29-1 combines with J gene TRBJ2-1; TCRdb reports TRBD1, a call that lacks DNA to check it against. CDR1 and CDR2 (germline): SQVTM, ANQGSEA. The CDR3 length is 17 residues. The CDR3 loop is CSVFKIGDQSSYNEQFF.

The chain uses TRBV28 and TRBJ2-5; the TCRdb call, TRBD2, lacks DNA for checking. The germline gives CDR1 MDHEN, CDR2 SYDVKM. There are 15 residues in the CDR3. Here the CDR3 reads CASGLAGGPRETQYF.

The CDR3 spells CATSIGPGPAGGEQYF. The chain joins TRBV15 to TRBJ2-7; the TRBD2 assignment by TCRdb is unverifiable without DNA. The CDR3 has 16 residues. Germline values: CDR1 LNHNV, CDR2 YYDKDF (reference sequence).

V usage is TRBV29-1 and J usage is TRBJ2-7. The CDR3 is 15 residues long. Germline V CDR1 and CDR2: SQVTM, ANQGSEA. The CDR3 here is CSVEDRQINSYEQYF.

This clonotype is deemed medium-sized by its frequency. V usage is TRBV20-1 and J usage is TRBJ2-1; without DNA, the TCRdb call of TRBD2 cannot be checked. Per germline, CDR1 DFQATT and CDR2 SNEGSKA (reference sequence). This CDR3 contains 15 residues. The CDR3 loop is CSARDEREGLNEQFF.

Judged by frequency, this clonotype is medium-sized. The chain recombines TRBV7-2 with TRBJ2-1; TCRdb's D call, TRBD1, is unchecked because there is no DNA. This CDR3 region has 13 residues. Germline V gene sequence: CDR1 SGHTA, CDR2 FQGNSA. CDR3 sequence: CASSGGWYNEQFF.

The V gene is TRBV7-7, the J gene TRBJ2-7; absent DNA, TCRdb's TRBD1 call cannot be checked. CDR1 and CDR2 from the germline V gene are SSHAT and FNYEAQ (reference sequence). The CDR3 runs 15 residues. CDR3 protein: CASSLGTGISYEQYF.

This rearrangement joins TRBV7-9 to TRBJ2-1; checking the TCRdb D call of TRBD2 is not possible without DNA. There are 20 residues in the CDR3. CDR1 and CDR2 (germline): SEHNR, FQNEAQ (reference sequence). CDR3 loop: CASSLNRVLGLAGVYNEQFF.

This rearrangement joins TRBV6-5 to TRBJ2-7; without DNA, the TCRdb call of TRBD1 cannot be checked. This CDR3 is built from 14 residues. Germline V gene lookup returns CDR1 MNHEY and CDR2 SVGAGI. CDR3 residues: CASSYTVPLYEQYF.

The J gene is TRBJ1-1, the V gene TRBV12-3 or TRBV12-4. This CDR3 spans 12 amino acids. The CDR3 reads CASRFGDTEAFF.

The chain uses TRBV20-1 and TRBJ2-3; without DNA, the TCRdb call of TRBD1 cannot be checked. This CDR3 region has 15 residues. The germline V gene has CDR1 DFQATT and CDR2 SNEGSKA (reference sequence). CDR3: CSALPDSSSTDTQYF.

The CDR3 is CASSAPRSFSYEQYF. The chain employs TRBV28 and TRBJ2-7; absent DNA, TCRdb's TRBD1 call cannot be checked. This CDR3 spans 15 amino acids. CDR1 is MDHEN, CDR2 SYDVKM, per germline.

The rearrangement links TRBV2 to TRBJ2-3; TCRdb calls TRBD2, which cannot be checked without DNA. The CDR3 is made up of 15 amino acids. In germline, CDR1 is SNHLY, CDR2 FYNNEI. This CDR3 reads CASSAPGGREDTQYF.

The V and J genes are TRBV9 and TRBJ2-1; without DNA, the TCRdb call of TRBD1 cannot be checked. Germline V gene sequence: CDR1 SGDLS, CDR2 YYNGEE. CDR3 length: 11 amino acids. This CDR3 is CASSDGGEQFF.

The rearrangement links TRBV5-5 to TRBJ2-3. Germline lookup yields CDR1 SGHKS and CDR2 YYEKEE (reference sequence). CDR3 length: 17 amino acids. The CDR3 sequence is CASSSKMGTISTDTQYF.

The CDR3 loop reads CASSSLTQSTDTQYF. This sequence joins TRBV7-2 and TRBJ2-3. CDR3 length equals 15 residues. Germline V gives CDR1 SGHTA, CDR2 FQGNSA.